This T cell receptor beta chain is from a study of blood T cell repertoires in COVID-19. About the research overall: Acute-phase and convalescent COVID-19 samples originated in the United States, Italy and Spain.

The V gene's germline CDR1 is SGHTA and CDR2 FQGNSA. CDR3 length: 14 amino acids. After removal of 5 bases from V and 5 bases from J, the junction contained 4 bases not matched to a gene. The method was immunoSEQ multiplex PCR; TCRdb's version includes in-frame clones alone and lacks a portion of them. The sample comprises about 260,000 clones, around 90% of which are singletons, and roughly 4% rests with the top ten. This chain joins TRBV7-2 and TRBJ2-1; 9 bases agree with TRBD1. The clonotype comes from a man in his sixties who had recovered from COVID-19. Specimen: peripheral blood. The CDR3 bases are TGTGCCAGCAGCCCCGGGACAGGGAACAATGAGCAGTTCTTC. It encodes CASSPGTGNNEQFF.